The clone carrying this T cell receptor beta chain was seen ten or more times. Its target is unknown. The data derive from a study of CD8+CD57+ T cells in acquired aplastic anemia. CDR3 and TCR beta VDJ profiling relied on genomic DNA as the template. TCRdb processed the reads anew with MiXCR; each CDR3 protein has one entry. The sample consists of under 350,000 distinct CDR3 sequences, 50% to 65% of them appearing once. Study-wide points: Significant differences in CD8+ Simpson's diversity were not observed between patients and controls.

CDR1 and CDR2 (germline): SGHDT, YYEEEE. The ends were cut back, 6 bases at V and 1 base at J, with 10 bases in the middle. CDR3 length: 13 amino acids. Before being chosen for sequencing, patients had shown CD8+CD57+ cell expansion by flow cytometry. Severe acquired aplastic anemia was the diagnosis recorded for all patients. The receptor was isolated from a human donor with aplastic anemia. The V call is TRBV5-6, the J call TRBJ2-5; D gene ambiguous. Sample: sorted CD4+, CD8+, or CD8+CD57+ T cells (not recorded which) from PBMCs. The CDR3 nucleotides are TGTGCCAGCACCTCAGGCTCCCAAGAGACCCAGTACTTC. Protein: CASTSGSQETQYF.